This T cell receptor beta chain was found in a study of T-cell reconstitution after alpha-beta-depleted transplantation in children. This clonotype was observed a few times. Unique molecular identifiers tagged the TCRbeta library. TCRdb reanalysed the PCR reads using MiXCR and keeps one entry per CDR3 protein. This table holds hundreds of thousands of distinct CDR3 sequences, around 16% found once. In germline, CDR1 is DFQATT, CDR2 SNEGSKA (reference sequence). CDR3 length: 14 residues. V trimming: 3 bases; J trimming: 2 bases; junction bases outside the gene matches: 5. The specimen comprised PBMCs from the stem cell graft donor, sampled from the stem cell graft. The rearrangement uses TRBV20-1 and TRBJ2-5; the match to TRBD2 covers 8 bases. The source of this sequence is a human donor who donated a stem cell graft to a child with acute myeloid leukemia. In DNA, the CDR3 is TGCAGTGCTAGCCCGGGACTAGGTCAAGAGACCCAGTACTTC. Translating it yields CSASPGLGQETQYF.